This is a list of T cell receptor beta chains from one sample in a study of breast tumors, draining lymph nodes, adjacent tissues. One entry per CDR3 protein results from TCRdb running MiXCR on the multiplex PCR reads. The table shows about 110,000 distinct CDR3 sequences, with less than 40% occurring only once. The sample consisted of axillary lymph node tissue. These receptor sequences come from a female donor with breast cancer. Some clones in this sample may be carry-over from other donors' samples. The CDR3 runs from the conserved cysteine through the conserved F or W. The size of a clone is reported for some rows only, either as once, few or many, or as a class for expanded clones.

J: TRBJ2-3; size: many; V: TRBV5-8; CDR3: CASSLLLAGGQADTQYF
J: TRBJ1-2; size: many; V: TRBV28; CDR3: CASSGQGHGYTF
J: TRBJ1-6; size: once; V: TRBV5-1; CDR3: CASSLVQGNSPLHF
J: TRBJ2-3; size: -; V: TRBV10-3; CDR3: CAISERANTDTQYF
J: TRBJ1-5; size: many; V: TRBV20-1; CDR3: CSARGKEFNQPQHF
J: TRBJ2-7; size: -; V: TRBV20-1; CDR3: CSARDEGGARYEQHF
J: TRBJ2-1; size: many; V: TRBV7-7; CDR3: CASSAGGTAYNEQFF
J: TRBJ1-3; size: -; V: TRBV20-1; CDR3: CSATAGSGANVAGNTIYF
J: TRBJ2-7; size: many; V: TRBV10-3; CDR3: CAISGQSSYEQYF
J: TRBJ2-3; size: medium-sized; V: TRBV7-2; CDR3: CASSLAADTQYF
J: TRBJ2-7; size: many; V: TRBV11-2; CDR3: CASSLAGREAYEQYF
J: TRBJ2-7; size: many; V: TRBV7-2; CDR3: CASSLTTGGEYEQYF
J: TRBJ1-1; size: -; V: TRBV11-2; CDR3: CASSPWTGGNTEAFF
J: TRBJ1-1; size: -; V: TRBV7-2; CDR3: CASSLAGGGMNTEAFF
J: TRBJ1-2; size: many; V: TRBV20-1; CDR3: CSARWDRAYGYTF
J: TRBJ1-6; size: many; V: TRBV7-8; CDR3: CASSLAGTGSSYNSPLHF
J: TRBJ2-7; size: -; V: TRBV7-3; CDR3: CASSDKGAGEQYF
J: TRBJ2-4; size: many; V: TRBV6-2/TRBV6-3; CDR3: CASSLAKNIQYF
J: TRBJ1-2; size: many; V: TRBV27; CDR3: CASGRGNYGYTF
J: TRBJ1-2; size: many; V: TRBV20-1; CDR3: CSARVTGAIYGYTF
J: TRBJ1-4; size: many; V: TRBV7-9; CDR3: CASSHHLGNEELFF
J: TRBJ1-1; size: -; V: TRBV3-2; CDR3: CASSQDCGGGDTEAFF
J: TRBJ1-4; size: -; V: TRBV7-9; CDR3: CASSLMQGRGKLFF
J: TRBJ2-2; size: once; V: TRBV6-1; CDR3: CASSELFF
J: TRBJ2-7; size: many; V: TRBV19; CDR3: CASSPFTRLAGVLEQYF
J: TRBJ2-2; size: many; V: TRBV6-5; CDR3: CASSHSMPGKRELFF
J: TRBJ1-2; size: many; V: TRBV30; CDR3: CACQGGAYGYTF
J: TRBJ2-5; size: many; V: TRBV20-1; CDR3: CSATGGGETQYF
J: TRBJ2-6; size: -; V: TRBV5-1; CDR3: CASSHPGNTEAF
J: TRBJ2-7; size: once; V: TRBV29-1; CDR3: CSLVGYEQYF
J: TRBJ2-7; size: -; V: TRBV3-1; CDR3: CAGSQGGASYEQYF
J: TRBJ2-4; size: many; V: TRBV7-2; CDR3: CASSLDRGIQYF
J: TRBJ2-2; size: -; V: TRBV9; CDR3: CASTVGLHTGNTGELFF
J: TRBJ1-2; size: many; V: TRBV7-9; CDR3: CASVDRSYGYTF
J: TRBJ1-2; size: many; V: TRBV29-1; CDR3: CSVEDGDRHF
J: TRBJ2-2; size: many; V: TRBV19; CDR3: CASSTRGQGVLYGELFF
J: TRBJ2-2; size: many; V: TRBV30; CDR3: CAWGRDGISGELFF
J: TRBJ1-5; size: many; V: TRBV6-4; CDR3: CASSDSKGRNQPQHF
J: TRBJ1-2; size: many; V: TRBV20-1; CDR3: CSARGVGLGGAGGYTF
J: TRBJ1-2; size: many; V: TRBV20-1; CDR3: CSAQDTRDYGYTF
J: TRBJ2-3; size: many; V: TRBV20-1; CDR3: CSARRGETDTQYF
J: TRBJ1-5; size: -; V: TRBV20-1; CDR3: CSAYQGQGHSNQPQHF
J: TRBJ1-2; size: many; V: TRBV20-1; CDR3: CSARVPNGYTF
J: TRBJ2-4; size: few; V: TRBV6-1; CDR3: CASSDPGGAKNIQYF
J: TRBJ2-3; size: many; V: TRBV20-1; CDR3: CSVTGTSGRGATDTQYF
J: TRBJ2-1; size: -; V: TRBV4-3; CDR3: CASSQDTGREQFF
J: TRBJ2-2; size: many; V: TRBV27; CDR3: CASSWGTSAQGTGELFF
J: TRBJ2-7; size: many; V: TRBV7-9; CDR3: CASSSGQSYEQYF
J: TRBJ2-2; size: many; V: TRBV11-3; CDR3: CASSYRLAGGGTGELFF
J: TRBJ2-7; size: -; V: TRBV7-7; CDR3: CASSLSTGSSYEQYF
J: TRBJ1-5; size: many; V: TRBV19; CDR3: CASSIWTGSNQPQHF